This paragraph covers one T cell receptor (beta chain) sequence. This sample was included in a study of patients and donors after allogeneic stem cell transplantation. V was trimmed by 5 bases and J by 1 base, leaving 11 bases between them. CDR1 and CDR2 (germline): LNHDA, SQIVND (reference sequence). There are 14 residues in the CDR3. One entry per CDR3 protein, called by TCRdb with MiXCR from the RT-PCR reads. Of roughly 30,000 distinct CDR3 sequences in the sample, approximately 6.2% were seen once. The TCR originated in a human donor who was either an allogeneic HSCT recipient or a stem cell or donor lymphocyte infusion donor (not recorded which). It is not recorded whose cells these are; they may come from a transplant donor. The chain uses TRBV19 and TRBJ1-1; perhaps TRBD1 as D (6 bases). Material for sequencing was blood, either unsorted or a sorted T cell fraction (not recorded which). The CDR3 sequence is CASSVGQWNTEAFF. Written as DNA, the CDR3 is TGTGCCAGTAGTGTTGGACAGTGGAACACTGAAGCTTTCTTT. The full variable domain, completed using reference TRBV19 and TRBJ1-1, is DGGITQSPKYLFRKEGQNVTLSCEQNLNHDAMYWYRQDPGQGLRLIYYSQIVNDFQKGDIAEGYSVSREKKESFPLTVTSAQKNPTAFYLCASSVGQWNTEAFFGQGTRLTVV.